This TCR beta chain came from a study of blood T cells in healthy people across ages. Findings of the study overall: A greater number of naive CD4+ cells and higher diversity distinguished long-lived donors from aged donors.

The CDR3 has 13 amino acids. Germline loops: CDR1 MNHEY, CDR2 SMNVEV (reference sequence). V gave up 5 bases and J gave up 12 bases, with 17 bases separating them. Turning to this clonotype: The target antigen is unknown.

A J-beta primer mix and a sample-barcoded 5' primer were used in a second PCR of roughly 6 to 12 cycles. Each CDR3 protein is one row after TCRdb ran MiXCR on the 5' RACE reads. The data hold roughly 550,000 distinct CDR3 sequences, with more than 20% observed a single time. These same records also appear under a second study, on T cells of mothers and their children. That paper states: Every microgram of extracted RNA entered cDNA synthesis, around 1.5 ug per 15 ul.

This clonotype was sampled from a boy younger than 18 in good health. Sequencing input: blood. The rearrangement links TRBV27 to TRBJ2-1; D is undetermined. In nucleotides, the CDR3 is TGTGCCAGCAGTCCAGAGACCGGCCCGGGGCAGTTCTTC. Its translation is CASSPETGPGQFF.